The clone carrying this TCR beta chain was detected ten times or more. Antigen specificity is unknown. Deletions cut 8 bases from V and 3 bases from J, with 22 bases between. Germline loops: CDR1 SGHAT, CDR2 FQNNGV. CDR3 length: 16 residues. An expansion of CD8+CD57+ cells by flow cytometry had been shown in patients chosen for sequencing. Every patient was diagnosed with severe acquired aplastic anemia. Patients had not yet gotten any therapy when their blood was taken for sampling. This entry is derived from a study of CD8+CD57+ T cells in acquired aplastic anemia. Findings and caveats of the study: Both patients and controls carried the same twenty-nine CD8+ CDR3 sequences.

For CDR3 and TCR beta VDJ profiling, genomic DNA was the template used. TCRdb passed the reads through MiXCR, listing each CDR3 protein once. Of some 120,000 distinct CDR3 sequences listed, about 60% are singletons. The chain joins TRBV11-2 to TRBJ1-1; unclear D gene. Material for sequencing was sorted CD4+, CD8+, or CD8+CD57+ T cells (not recorded which) from PBMCs. The clonotype was recovered from a human donor with aplastic anemia. The CDR3 coding sequence is TGTGCCAGCGGGAGGAGACTGGCGGGTTCGGACACTGAAGCTTTCTTT. It specifies CASGRRLAGSDTEAFF.